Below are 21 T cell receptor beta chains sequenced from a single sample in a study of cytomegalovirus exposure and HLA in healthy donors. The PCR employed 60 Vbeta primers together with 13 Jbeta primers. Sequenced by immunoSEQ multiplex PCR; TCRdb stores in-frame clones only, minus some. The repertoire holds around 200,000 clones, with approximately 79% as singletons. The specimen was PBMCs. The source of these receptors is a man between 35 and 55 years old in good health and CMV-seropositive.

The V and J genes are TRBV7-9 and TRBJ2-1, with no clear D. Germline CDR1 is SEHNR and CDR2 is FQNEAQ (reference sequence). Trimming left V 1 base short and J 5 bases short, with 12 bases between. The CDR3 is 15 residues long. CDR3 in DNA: TGTGCCAGCAGCTTAGAGTTAGTCCGGGACAATGAGCAGTTCTTC. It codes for CASSLELVRDNEQFF. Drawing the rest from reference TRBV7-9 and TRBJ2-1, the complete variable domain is DTGVSQNPRHKITKRGQNVTFRCDPISEHNRLYWYRQTLGQGPEFLTYFQNEAQLEKSRLLSDRFSAERPKGSFSTLEIQRTEQGDSAMYLCASSLELVRDNEQFFGPGTRLTVL.

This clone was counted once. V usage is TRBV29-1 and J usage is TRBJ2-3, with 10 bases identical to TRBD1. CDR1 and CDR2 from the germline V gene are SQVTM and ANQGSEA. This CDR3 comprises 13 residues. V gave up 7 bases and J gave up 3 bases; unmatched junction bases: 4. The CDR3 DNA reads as TGCAGCGAGGCGGGACAGGGGACAGATACGCAGTATTTT. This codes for CSEAGQGTDTQYF.

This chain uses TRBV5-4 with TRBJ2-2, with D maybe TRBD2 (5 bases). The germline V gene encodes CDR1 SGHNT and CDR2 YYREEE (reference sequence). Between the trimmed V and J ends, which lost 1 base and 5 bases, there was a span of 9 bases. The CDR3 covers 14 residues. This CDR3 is CASSLTGSTGELFF. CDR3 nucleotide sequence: TGTGCCAGCAGCTTGACGGGAAGTACCGGGGAGCTGTTTTTT.

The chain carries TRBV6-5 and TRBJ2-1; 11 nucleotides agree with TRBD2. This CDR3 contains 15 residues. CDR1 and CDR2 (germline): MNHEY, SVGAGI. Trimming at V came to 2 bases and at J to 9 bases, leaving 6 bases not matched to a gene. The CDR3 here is CASSYPSGGNGEQFF. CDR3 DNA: TGTGCCAGCAGTTACCCTAGCGGGGGGAACGGTGAGCAGTTCTTC.

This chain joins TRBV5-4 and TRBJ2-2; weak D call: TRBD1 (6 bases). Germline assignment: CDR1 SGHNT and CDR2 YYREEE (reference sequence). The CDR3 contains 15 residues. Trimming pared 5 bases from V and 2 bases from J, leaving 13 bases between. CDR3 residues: CASSTQGSNTGELFF. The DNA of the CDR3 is TGTGCCAGCAGTACACAGGGAAGTAACACCGGGGAGCTGTTTTTT.

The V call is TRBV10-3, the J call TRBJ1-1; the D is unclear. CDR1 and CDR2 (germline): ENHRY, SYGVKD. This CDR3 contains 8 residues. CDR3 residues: CERLQAFF. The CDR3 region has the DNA TGTGAGAGGCTGCAGGCTTTCTTT.

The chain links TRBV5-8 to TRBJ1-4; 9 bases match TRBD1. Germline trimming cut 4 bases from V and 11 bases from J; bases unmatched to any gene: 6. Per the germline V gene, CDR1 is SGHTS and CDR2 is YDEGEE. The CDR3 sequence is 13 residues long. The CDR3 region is CASSPPGTGKLFF. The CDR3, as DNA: TGTGCCAGCAGCCCGCCAGGGACAGGGAAACTGTTTTTT.

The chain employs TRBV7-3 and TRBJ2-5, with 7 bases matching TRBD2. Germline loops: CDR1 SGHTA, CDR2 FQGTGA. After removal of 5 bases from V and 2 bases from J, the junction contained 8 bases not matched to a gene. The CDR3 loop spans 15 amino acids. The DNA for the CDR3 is TGTGCCAGCAGCAGCGGGACGGACCTGCAAGAGACCCAGTACTTC. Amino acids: CASSSGTDLQETQYF.

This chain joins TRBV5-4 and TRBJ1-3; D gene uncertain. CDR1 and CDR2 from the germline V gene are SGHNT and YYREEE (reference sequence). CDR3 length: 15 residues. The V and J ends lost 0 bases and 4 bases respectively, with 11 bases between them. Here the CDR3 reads CASSLGGGMGNTIYF. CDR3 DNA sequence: TGTGCCAGCAGCTTGGGAGGTGGTATGGGAAACACCATATATTTT.

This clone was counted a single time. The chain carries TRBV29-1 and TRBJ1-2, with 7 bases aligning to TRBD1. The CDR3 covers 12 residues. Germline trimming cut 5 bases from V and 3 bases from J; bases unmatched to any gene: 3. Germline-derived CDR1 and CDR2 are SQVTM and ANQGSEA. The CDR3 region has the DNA TGCAGCGTTCGACAGGGTGACTATGGCTACACCTTC. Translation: CSVRQGDYGYTF.

The CDR3 here is CASSLGGQNTDTQYF. The CDR3 DNA reads TGTGCCAGCAGCTTGGGGGGACAGAACACAGATACGCAGTATTTT. This chain joins TRBV5-4 and TRBJ2-3, with TRBD1 matching 7 bases. Trimming at V came to 0 bases and at J to 2 bases, leaving 3 bases not matched to a gene. The CDR3 totals 15 residues. The germline V gene encodes CDR1 SGHNT and CDR2 YYREEE (reference sequence).

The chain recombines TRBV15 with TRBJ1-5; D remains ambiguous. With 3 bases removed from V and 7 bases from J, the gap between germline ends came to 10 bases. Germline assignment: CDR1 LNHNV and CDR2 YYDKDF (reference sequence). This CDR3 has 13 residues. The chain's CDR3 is CATSSSRWQPQHF. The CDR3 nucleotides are TGTGCCACCAGCAGCTCCCGGTGGCAGCCCCAGCATTTT.

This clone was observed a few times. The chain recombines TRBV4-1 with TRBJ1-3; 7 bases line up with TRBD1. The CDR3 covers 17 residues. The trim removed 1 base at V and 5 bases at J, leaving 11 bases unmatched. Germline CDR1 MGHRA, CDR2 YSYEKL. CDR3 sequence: CASSQGIGGYERNTIYF. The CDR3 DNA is TGCGCCAGCAGCCAAGGAATAGGGGGCTATGAACGAAACACCATATATTTT.

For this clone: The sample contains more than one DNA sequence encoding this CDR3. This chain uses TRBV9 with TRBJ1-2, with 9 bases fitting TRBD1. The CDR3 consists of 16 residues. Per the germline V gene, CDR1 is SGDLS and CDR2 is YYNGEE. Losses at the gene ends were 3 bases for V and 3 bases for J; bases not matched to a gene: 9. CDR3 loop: CASSARDRALDYGYTF. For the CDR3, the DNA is TGTGCCAGCAGCGCTAGGGACAGGGCTCTCGACTATGGCTACACCTTC.

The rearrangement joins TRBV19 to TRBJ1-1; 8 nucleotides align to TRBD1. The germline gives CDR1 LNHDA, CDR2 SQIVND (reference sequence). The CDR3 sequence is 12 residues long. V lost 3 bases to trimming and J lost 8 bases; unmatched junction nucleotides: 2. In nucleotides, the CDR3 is TGTGCCAGTAGTATGGGACAGGTGGAAGCTTTCTTT. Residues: CASSMGQVEAFF.

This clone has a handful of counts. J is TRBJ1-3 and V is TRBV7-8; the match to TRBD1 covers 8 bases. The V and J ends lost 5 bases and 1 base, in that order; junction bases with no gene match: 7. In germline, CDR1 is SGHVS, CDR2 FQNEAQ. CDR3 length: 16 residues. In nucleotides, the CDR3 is TGTGCCAGCAGCACCTCGACAGGGGTGTCTGGAAACACCATATATTTT. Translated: CASSTSTGVSGNTIYF.

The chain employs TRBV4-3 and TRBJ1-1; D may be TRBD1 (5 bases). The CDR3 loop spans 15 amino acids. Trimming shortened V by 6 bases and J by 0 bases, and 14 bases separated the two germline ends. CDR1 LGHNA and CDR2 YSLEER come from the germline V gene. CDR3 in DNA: TGCGCCAGCAGTCGAACCTTAGGGGTGAACACTGAAGCTTTCTTT. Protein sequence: CASSRTLGVNTEAFF.

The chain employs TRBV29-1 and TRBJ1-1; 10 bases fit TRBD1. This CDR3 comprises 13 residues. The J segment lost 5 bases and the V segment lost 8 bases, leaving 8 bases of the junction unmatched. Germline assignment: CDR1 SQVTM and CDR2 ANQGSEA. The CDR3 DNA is TGCAGCCCATTTGGACAGGGGGGGACTGAAGCTTTCTTT. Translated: CSPFGQGGTEAFF. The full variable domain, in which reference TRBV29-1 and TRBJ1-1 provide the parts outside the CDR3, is SAVISQKPSRDICQRGTSLTIQCQVDSQVTMMFWYRQQPGQSLTLIATANQGSEATYESGFVIDKFPISRPNLTFSTLTVSNMSPEDSSIYLCSPFGQGGTEAFFGQGTRLTVV.

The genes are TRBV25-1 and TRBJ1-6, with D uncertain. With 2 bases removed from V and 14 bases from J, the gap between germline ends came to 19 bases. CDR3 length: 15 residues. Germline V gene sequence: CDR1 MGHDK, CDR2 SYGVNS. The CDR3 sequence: CASSEVEGPGWALHF. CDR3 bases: TGTGCCAGCAGTGAAGTAGAAGGCCCCGGGTGGGCCCTCCACTTT.

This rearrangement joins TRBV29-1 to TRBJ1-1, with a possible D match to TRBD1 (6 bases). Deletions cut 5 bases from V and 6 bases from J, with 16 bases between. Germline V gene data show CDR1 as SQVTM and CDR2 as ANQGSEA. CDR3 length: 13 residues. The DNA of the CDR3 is TGCAGCGTTCATAAGGGGGGGTTCGCTGAAGCTTTCTTT. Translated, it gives CSVHKGGFAEAFF.

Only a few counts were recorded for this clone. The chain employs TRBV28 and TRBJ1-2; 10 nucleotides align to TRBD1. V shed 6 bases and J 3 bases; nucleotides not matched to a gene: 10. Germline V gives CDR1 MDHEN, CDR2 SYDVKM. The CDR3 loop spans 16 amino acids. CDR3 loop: CASSETGGREDYGYTF. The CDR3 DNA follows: TGTGCCAGCAGCGAGACAGGGGGCCGGGAGGACTATGGCTACACCTTC.